One TCR beta chain is described in this entry. Its target antigen remains unknown. Base-call qualities are not available, and no considerably larger clone is one nucleotide away. These data originate in a study of the immune and genomic landscape of osteosarcoma (dated by TCRdb to the early 2020s). Concerning the study at large: A total of 40 to 55 pediatric and adult patients with high-grade osteosarcoma made up the overall cohort, and the median age at diagnosis was approximately 27 years (range roughly 5-90). The cohort was enriched for poor-risk disease, with approximately 76% showing unfavorable pathologic response to standard therapy and 65% to 70% deceased. In the overall cohort, approximately 59% of patients were male, and localized disease at diagnosis was presented by roughly 80% of patients. To define immunogenic potential, the study profiled osteosarcoma specimens using whole genome, RNA and T-cell receptor sequencing along with immunohistochemistry and reverse phase protein arrays. To characterize the osteosarcoma immunogenomic landscape, the TCR sequencing results were combined with transcriptome, protein array and immunostaining data. An explanation for the limited clinical activity of immune checkpoint inhibitors in osteosarcoma was sought in the study. Two samples from the same tumor site were contributed by each of three patients. General study outcomes and caveats: Matched blood was collected from only two patients, alongside the frozen tumor specimens. Five cases had a single hyperexpanded clone dominating the repertoire, and all had fewer than 100 T-cell clonotypes. Clonality benchmarks were derived from external normal skin and healthy peripheral blood data rather than from matched normal tissue. Productive TCR clonality was low overall, averaging about 0.091 with a maximum of 0.3, suggesting limited T-cell clonal expansion. Higher TCR productive clonality was observed in the immune-hot C3 cluster than in the cold C1 cluster, although TCR productive clonality remained low overall. Sample size was not determined by any statistical method, because osteosarcoma is rare and every possible sample was collected.

The specimens were post-treatment primary, local recurrence and metastasis tumors obtained from patients with a poor prognosis. The metastasis specimens were resected osteosarcoma lung metastases that had been frozen. TCR beta chain CDR3 regions were immunosequenced using the ImmunoSEQ Assay (Adaptive Biotechnologies). Per the source publication's procedure: TCRB rearrangements, read counts, read proportions and gene usage were exported through the ImmunoSEQ Analyzer platform. T-cell clonality was computed as 1 minus Pielou's evenness on productive rearrangements. In the clonal space homeostasis analysis, clonotypes were grouped as rare, small, medium, large or hyperexpanded (0.01 to 1 of the repertoire). TCR productive clonality was compared across immune clusters C1, C2 and C3 using the Wilcoxon rank sum test. TCRdb retrieved this table from immuneACCESS and kept in-frame rearrangements only. Not all clones are present; in checked studies, unresolved V genes account for under half, and no reason is known for the remainder. V and J calls and clone size are copied from that table; D and trimming were computed from the DNA. This sample holds under 300 clones; more than 65% were observed only once. The top ten clonotypes cover around 13% of the sample.

As encoded in the germline V gene, CDR1 is ENHRY while CDR2 is SYGVKD. From its cysteine to its phenylalanine, the CDR3 spans 16 amino acids. This entry keeps only the CDR3 DNA: 48 bases, framed from base 1. V trim: 2 bases; J trim: 5 bases; unmatched bases: 8. The receptor's source is a girl aged 10 to 17 with osteosarcoma. The age is the age at diagnosis. Specimen: metastatic tumor tissue from the scapula. The sample's cell subset or site label, decoded: lung metastasis of osteosarcoma. The chain uses TRBV10-3 and TRBJ2-2, with 7 central nucleotides matching TRBD1. The DNA sequence follows: TGTGCCATCAGTGAGGGCAGGGGGACACCGACCGGGGAGCTGTTTTTT. This is translated as CAISEGRGTPTGELFF.